One sample yielded the 27 T cell receptor beta chains listed below, sequenced in a study of type 1 regulatory T cells (dated by TCRdb to about 2021). Sequencing was performed on an Illumina MiSeq. TCRdb applied fastp at Q25 and MiXCR to the public reads, then kept only in-frame beta chains. Rows with a matching CDR3 protein are joined into one entry that keeps the most common DNA and genes. The sample table holds about 42,000 distinct CDR3 sequences, of which 10% to 15% were seen once. The ten top clones hold over 7% of the sample. Antigen specificity for these receptors is unknown. Material: cultured non-Tr1 T cells, either the whole culture or a sorted T cell fraction (not recorded which). The sample's cell subset or site, from its label and the paper: non-Tr1 population from the T-allo10 product. Every receptor here comes from a human donor in good health.

This clonotype came up a few times. This chain connects TRBV5-1 to TRBJ2-7; the D is unclear. The germline CDR1 and CDR2 sequences are SGHRS and YFSETQ. The V end was cut by 5 bases, the J end by 6 bases, with 21 bases between. The CDR3 extends over 15 amino acids. CDR3 DNA sequence: TGCGCCAGCAGACCCACGGGTCAGATTTCTTCCGAGCAGTACTTC. Amino acid sequence: CASRPTGQISSEQYF. Filled out from reference TRBV5-1 and TRBJ2-7, the complete variable domain reads KAGVTQTPRYLIKTRGQQVTLSCSPISGHRSVSWYQQTPGQGLQFLFEYFSETQRNKGNFPGRFSGRQFSNSRSEMNVSTLELGDSALYLCASRPTGQISSEQYFGPGTRLTVT.

J is TRBJ2-3 and V is TRBV5-6; 7 positions agree with TRBD1. This CDR3 region has 16 residues. Germline-derived CDR1 and CDR2 are SGHDT and YYEEEE. The V segment lost 3 bases and the J segment 8 bases; nucleotides outside the gene matches: 15. The CDR3 DNA sequence: TGTGCCAGCAGCTGGAGGACAGGCACTAAAGCGAGTACGCAGTATTTT. This translates into CASSWRTGTKASTQYF.

This clonotype was seen many times. The chain employs TRBV27 and TRBJ2-3; D remains unclear. This CDR3 contains 16 residues. Trimming took 4 bases from V and 2 from J, leaving 16 bases between them. CDR1 and CDR2 from the germline V gene are MNHEY and SMNVEV (reference sequence). The CDR3 coding sequence is TGTGCCAGCAGTTCAGGAATTGGCGCTAACACAGATACGCAGTATTTT. Protein sequence: CASSSGIGANTDTQYF.

This clonotype has ten or more counts. The V gene is TRBV10-3, the J gene TRBJ2-5; 12 nucleotides match TRBD2. CDR1 is ENHRY, CDR2 SYGVKD, per germline. V lost 6 bases, J lost 2 bases, and 1 base stayed unmatched. The CDR3 is made up of 14 amino acids. This chain's CDR3 is CAISGLAGQETQYF. The CDR3 bases are TGTGCCATCAGCGGACTAGCGGGACAAGAGACCCAGTACTTC.

This clonotype was seen a handful of times. The chain joins TRBV5-5 to TRBJ2-2; 8 bases align to TRBD1. V shed 0 bases, J shed 7 bases, and the junction held 5 bases outside the gene matches. Looked up from germline, CDR1 is SGHKS and CDR2 is YYEKEE (reference sequence). This CDR3 region has 15 residues. CDR3 amino acids: CASSLVTGASGELFF. DNA for the CDR3: TGTGCCAGCAGCTTGGTGACAGGGGCTAGCGGGGAGCTGTTTTTT.

Within the sample, this clonotype is medium-sized. This chain links TRBV6-6 with TRBJ1-1; D remains ambiguous. CDR1 MNHNY and CDR2 SVGAGI come from the germline V gene (reference sequence). The length of the CDR3 is 14 residues. The V end was cut by 8 bases, the J end by 0 bases, with 13 bases between. The CDR3 region is CASGRGMMNTEAFF. The CDR3 region has the DNA TGTGCCAGCGGGCGGGGTATGATGAACACTGAAGCTTTCTTT.

The chain links TRBV20-1 to TRBJ1-2; 7 positions agree with TRBD1. The V and J ends lost 0 bases and 8 bases, in that order; junction bases with no gene match: 12. The CDR3 has 15 amino acids. CDR1 is DFQATT and CDR2 is SNEGSKA in the germline V gene (reference sequence). The chain's CDR3 is CSARDPKTGTWGYTF. The CDR3 DNA sequence: TGCAGTGCTAGAGATCCCAAGACAGGGACCTGGGGCTACACCTTC.

The chain recombines TRBV12-3 or TRBV12-4 with TRBJ1-1; 10 nucleotides line up with TRBD1. V dropped 6 bases and J dropped 3; count of bases not matched to a gene: 4. The CDR3 spans 14 residues. The CDR3 spells CASRRDRGDTEAFF. The CDR3 DNA sequence: TGTGCCAGCAGGAGGGACAGGGGAGACACTGAAGCTTTCTTT.

With respect to this clonotype: A read error is possible here, since a much larger clone lies one base away. This chain connects TRBV10-3 to TRBJ2-3; D gene unclear. CDR1 and CDR2 from the germline V gene are ENHRY and SYGVKD. This CDR3 is built from 14 residues. Trimming stripped 2 bases from V and 4 bases from J, with 10 bases between. The CDR3 sequence is CAISESGKSDTQYF. The CDR3 DNA reads as TGTGCCATCAGTGAGAGTGGTAAATCAGATACGCAGTATTTT.

This clonotype was detected ten times or more. This rearrangement joins TRBV18 to TRBJ2-1, with D hard to call. The CDR3 has 15 residues. Trimming pared 2 bases from V and 3 bases from J, leaving 11 bases between. Germline assignment: CDR1 KGHSH and CDR2 LQKENI. The CDR3 reads CASSPALEVYNEQFF. The CDR3 nucleotides are TGTGCCAGCTCACCAGCTTTAGAAGTCTACAATGAGCAGTTCTTC.

This clonotype came up many times. J is TRBJ1-5 and V is TRBV18; 10 nucleotides line up with TRBD1. The CDR3 is 14 amino acids. J was trimmed by 8 bases and V by 6 bases; bases with no gene match: 7. The germline V gene encodes CDR1 KGHSH and CDR2 LQKENI. In nucleotides, the CDR3 is TGTGCCAGCTCCCTAGGACAGGGGGTGAAGCCCCAGCATTTT. It encodes CASSLGQGVKPQHF.

This clonotype was observed at least ten times. The chain combines TRBV18 with TRBJ1-4, with 7 bases fitting TRBD1. The V segment lost 3 bases and the J segment 6 bases; nucleotides outside the gene matches: 4. Germline CDR1 reads KGHSH; CDR2 reads LQKENI. The CDR3 spans 14 residues. As DNA, the CDR3 is TGTGCCAGCTCACCGAAAGGGGGCGATGAAAAACTGTTTTTT. Translating it yields CASSPKGGDEKLFF.

About this clonotype: This could be a read error, since a much larger clone is one nucleotide away. V is TRBV20-1 and J is TRBJ1-1; 12 bases fit TRBD1. The length of the CDR3 is 14 residues. The J segment lost 6 bases and the V segment lost 7 bases, leaving 9 bases of the junction unmatched. The germline gives CDR1 DFQATT, CDR2 SNEGSKA (reference sequence). The DNA of the CDR3 is TGCAGTGTTCCTGGGGACAGGGGGCGTTCTGAAGCTTTCTTT. The encoded protein is CSVPGDRGRSEAFF.

V is TRBV5-1 and J is TRBJ2-1; D may be TRBD1 (7 bases). This CDR3 comprises 15 residues. Germline assignment: CDR1 SGHRS and CDR2 YFSETQ. V gave up 4 bases and J gave up 7 bases, with 18 bases separating them. The CDR3 loop reads CASSGTQQGRNEQFF. The DNA of the CDR3 is TGCGCCAGCAGCGGCACCCAACAGGGGAGGAATGAGCAGTTCTTC.

This clonotype was recorded a few times. The chain links TRBV15 to TRBJ2-7, with a weak D call TRBD2 (5 bases). From germline, CDR1 is LNHNV and CDR2 YYDKDF (reference sequence). The length of the CDR3 is 16 residues. Between the trimmed V and J ends, which lost 0 bases and 5 bases, there was a span of 17 bases. CDR3 sequence reads: CATSRDPDGAVDEQYF. For the CDR3, the DNA is TGTGCCACCAGCAGAGATCCCGACGGAGCGGTCGACGAGCAGTACTTC.

This clonotype was counted at least ten times. V gene TRBV5-1 combines with J gene TRBJ2-3; D gene uncertain. The CDR3 has 17 residues. CDR1 is SGHRS and CDR2 is YFSETQ in the germline V gene. Trimming shortened V by 4 bases and J by 2 bases, and 20 bases separated the two germline ends. The chain's CDR3 is CASSILPLGPDTDTQYF. The CDR3 region has the DNA TGCGCCAGCAGCATACTTCCCCTAGGGCCGGACACAGATACGCAGTATTTT.

The J gene is TRBJ1-5, the V gene TRBV12-3 or TRBV12-4; D is perhaps TRBD1 (5 bases). The CDR3 is 15 residues long. V was clipped by 2 bases and J by 5 bases, with 13 bases between them. The CDR3 sequence: CASSLIAPGHQPQHF. DNA of the CDR3: TGTGCCAGCAGTTTAATTGCCCCGGGGCATCAGCCCCAGCATTTT.

This clonotype has ten or more counts. J is TRBJ1-2 and V is TRBV20-1; D is unresolved. CDR1 and CDR2 from the germline V gene are DFQATT and SNEGSKA (reference sequence). V was trimmed by 4 bases and J by 1 base, leaving 10 bases between them. The length of the CDR3 is 13 residues. Here the CDR3 DNA reads TGCAGTGCTATCCCGGAGTATAACTATGGCTACACCTTC. This encodes CSAIPEYNYGYTF.

This chain connects TRBV6-5 to TRBJ2-1; 12 positions agree with TRBD2. CDR3 length: 15 residues. Germline V CDR1 and CDR2: MNHEY, SVGAGI. V lost 6 bases and J lost 7; bases outside the gene matches: 7. CDR3 amino acids: CASSRLAGGLNEQFF. CDR3 bases: TGTGCCAGCAGCCGTCTAGCGGGAGGGCTAAATGAGCAGTTCTTC.

This chain uses TRBV7-2 with TRBJ2-3; 8 nucleotides align to TRBD2. V was pared by 2 bases and J by 0 bases, with 4 bases of the junction left unmatched. The germline V gene encodes CDR1 SGHTA and CDR2 FQGNSA. The CDR3 has 16 residues. The CDR3 DNA sequence: TGTGCCAGCAGCTTAAATAGCGGGACTAGCACAGATACGCAGTATTTT. It codes for CASSLNSGTSTDTQYF.

The rearrangement joins TRBV20-1 to TRBJ2-3, with TRBD2 matching 14 bases. This CDR3 comprises 15 residues. The V gene end was trimmed by 5 bases and the J gene end by 5 bases; junction bases not matched to a gene: 6. Germline assignment: CDR1 DFQATT and CDR2 SNEGSKA (reference sequence). As DNA, the CDR3 is TGCAGTGCTCGACTAGCGGGAGGGCCCGGAGATACGCAGTATTTT. It translates to CSARLAGGPGDTQYF.

This clonotype was seen many times. The chain links TRBV30 to TRBJ2-2; D ambiguous. Germline V lookup: CDR1 GTSNPN, CDR2 SVGIG (reference sequence). Between the trimmed V and J ends, which lost 5 bases and 3 bases, there was a span of 19 bases. The CDR3 loop spans 16 amino acids. This CDR3 reads CAWGYLGSRDTGELFF. The CDR3 DNA reads TGTGCCTGGGGATACCTCGGGTCTCGGGACACCGGGGAGCTGTTTTTT.

There are many counts of this clonotype. The chain couples TRBV18 to TRBJ2-5, with 9 positions matching TRBD1. V shed 3 bases and J 3 bases; nucleotides not matched to a gene: 5. CDR3 size: 15 residues. Germline V gene data show CDR1 as KGHSH and CDR2 as LQKENI. The CDR3 reads CASSPGQGREETQYF. The CDR3 region has the DNA TGTGCCAGCTCACCGGGACAGGGACGAGAAGAGACCCAGTACTTC.

This clonotype appeared a few times. The chain uses TRBV14 and TRBJ2-1; 9 bases line up with TRBD2. V lost 0 bases and J lost 8; bases outside the gene matches: 5. From germline, CDR1 is SGHDN and CDR2 FVKESK. This CDR3 region has 15 residues. In DNA, the CDR3 is TGTGCCAGCAGCCAAGATCGCGGGAGGGCACATGAGCAGTTCTTC. Encoded protein: CASSQDRGRAHEQFF.

In this sample, this clonotype turned up many times. This chain links TRBV6-6 with TRBJ2-5, with 15 bases matching TRBD2. Germline-derived CDR1 and CDR2 are MNHNY and SVGAGI (reference sequence). Germline trimming cut 5 bases from V and 5 bases from J; bases unmatched to any gene: 6. There are 16 residues in the CDR3. The CDR3, as DNA: TGTGCCAGCAGTCGGACTAGCGGGAGGGGCGGCGAGACCCAGTACTTC. Its protein is CASSRTSGRGGETQYF.

This clonotype was found a few times. The chain combines TRBV7-9 with TRBJ1-1, with TRBD1 matching over 7 bases. Germline V gene lookup returns CDR1 SEHNR and CDR2 FQNEAQ (reference sequence). The CDR3 totals 13 residues. Losses at the gene ends were 1 base for V and 11 bases for J; bases not matched to a gene: 7. The CDR3 here is CASSLEGALGAFF. CDR3 nucleotide sequence: TGTGCCAGCAGCTTAGAGGGGGCCTTAGGGGCTTTCTTT.

This clonotype came up a few times. The gene calls are TRBV5-6 and TRBJ2-5; D possibly matches TRBD1 or TRBD2 (5 bases each). Germline CDR1 and CDR2: SGHDT and YYEEEE. Trimming removed 0 bases at V and 5 bases at J, with 8 bases between. The CDR3 is 13 residues long. The CDR3 coding sequence is TGTGCCAGCAGCTTGGGGGGGTTTGAGACCCAGTACTTC. Protein product: CASSLGGFETQYF. Full variable domain (outside the CDR3, taken from reference TRBV5-6 and TRBJ2-5): DAGVTQSPTHLIKTRGQQVTLRCSPKSGHDTVSWYQQALGQGPQFIFQYYEEEERQRGNFPDRFSGHQFPNYSSELNVNALLLGDSALYLCASSLGGFETQYFGPGTRLLVL.